This TCR beta chain derives from a study of OX40 agonist ivuxolimab in advanced cancers. Turning to the study itself: Ivuxolimab, an agonistic anti-OX40 (CD134) antibody, was given to patients. The study, taken as a whole, reports: Several nonresponders also turned out to have low normalized T-cell clonal expansion.

Anyone with autoimmune disease history or systemic immunosuppression was excluded. On this clone itself: Its antigen is unknown.

Trimming removed 7 bases at V and 5 bases at J, with 18 bases between. Germline V gene lookup returns CDR1 SNHLY and CDR2 FYNNEI. The CDR3 loop spans 15 amino acids. TCRdb's copy holds only in-frame clones and misses some; the assay was immunoSEQ multiplex PCR. The sample lists about 60,000 clones; about nine tenths were seen once. Sequences were derived from CD4+ or CD8+ T cells sorted from blood, sampled in a trial of the OX40 agonist ivuxolimab. The clonotype was recovered from an adult with an advanced solid tumor such as melanoma, head and neck, liver or kidney cancer. The J gene is TRBJ2-1, the V gene TRBV2; D gene unclear. The CDR3 spells CASNTDPPANNEQFF. CDR3 in DNA: TGTGCCAGCAATACCGACCCCCCAGCGAACAATGAGCAGTTCTTC. Looking up the rest from reference TRBV2 and TRBJ2-1 gives the full variable domain: EPEVTQTPSHQVTQMGQEVILRCVPISNHLYFYWYRQILGQKVEFLVSFYNNEISEKSEIFDDQFSVERPDGSNFTLKIRSTKLEDSAMYFCASNTDPPANNEQFFGPGTRLTVL.